These 30 T cell receptor beta chains came from one sample sequenced in a study of blood T cell repertoires in COVID-19. Profiled with immunoSEQ multiplex PCR; TCRdb holds only in-frame clones, not every one. Of some 130,000 clones listed, roughly 69% were seen once; the top ten hold under 2.5%. The source material was peripheral blood. The source is a woman in her sixties or seventies with acute or convalescent COVID-19.

The J gene is TRBJ2-5, the V gene TRBV19, with D uncertain. The CDR3 has 14 residues. V was clipped by 3 bases and J by 4 bases, with 12 bases between them. Per germline, CDR1 LNHDA and CDR2 SQIVND (reference sequence). The CDR3 is CASSMGSPGETQYF. The DNA for the CDR3 is TGTGCCAGTAGTATGGGTAGCCCGGGAGAGACCCAGTACTTC.

V usage is TRBV6-5 and J usage is TRBJ1-2; 9 bases line up with TRBD1. CDR3 length equals 13 residues. Germline lookup yields CDR1 MNHEY and CDR2 SVGAGI. The V and J ends lost 6 bases and 8 bases, in that order; junction bases with no gene match: 7. Here the CDR3 DNA reads TGTGCCAGCAGACCACAGGGGGCGGGAGGCTACACCTTC. It yields the protein CASRPQGAGGYTF.

This clone has just a few counts. V gene TRBV2 combines with J gene TRBJ2-3; D is possibly TRBD2 (5 bases). This CDR3 has 15 residues. V dropped 8 bases and J dropped 2 bases, with 17 bases sitting between them. CDR1 is SNHLY, CDR2 FYNNEI, per germline. The CDR3 loop is CASVRAGGITDTQYF. The CDR3 DNA follows: TGTGCCAGCGTACGAGCCGGAGGTATCACAGATACGCAGTATTTT.

The CDR3 loop reads CASSLTTGGDQPQHF. For the CDR3, the DNA is TGTGCCAGTAGTCTAACAACAGGGGGCGATCAGCCCCAGCATTTT. The chain combines TRBV19 with TRBJ1-5, with 9 positions matching TRBD1. V was pared by 5 bases and J by 5 bases, with 7 bases of the junction left unmatched. The V gene's germline CDR1 is LNHDA and CDR2 SQIVND (reference sequence). This CDR3 has 15 residues. Looking up the rest from reference TRBV19 and TRBJ1-5 gives the full variable domain: DGGITQSPKYLFRKEGQNVTLSCEQNLNHDAMYWYRQDPGQGLRLIYYSQIVNDFQKGDIAEGYSVSREKKESFPLTVTSAQKNPTAFYLCASSLTTGGDQPQHFGDGTRLSIL.

The chain recombines TRBV2 with TRBJ2-7; 14 nucleotides align to TRBD2. Trimming at V came to 6 bases and at J to 3 bases, leaving 7 bases not matched to a gene. The CDR3 totals 16 residues. The germline V gene encodes CDR1 SNHLY and CDR2 FYNNEI. The CDR3 sequence: CASRGTSGRHIYEQYF. The CDR3 DNA sequence: TGTGCCAGCAGGGGGACTAGCGGGAGACATATCTACGAGCAGTACTTC.

The chain uses TRBV12-5 and TRBJ2-7; D is unclear. Between the trimmed V and J ends, which lost 1 base and 0 bases, there was a span of 4 bases. Germline CDR1 is LGHNT and CDR2 is FRNRAP. CDR3 length: 13 residues. CDR3 in DNA: TGTGCTAGTGGTTTGGACGGCTCCTACGAGCAGTACTTC. This codes for CASGLDGSYEQYF.

The chain carries TRBV7-2 and TRBJ2-3; 15 bases match TRBD2. Trimming at V came to 5 bases and at J to 6 bases, leaving 6 bases not matched to a gene. CDR3 length equals 16 residues. Germline values: CDR1 SGHTA, CDR2 FQGNSA. Written as DNA, the CDR3 is TGTGCCAGCAGCGGCAGGGGGACTAGCGGGAGGGATACGCAGTATTTT. It translates to CASSGRGTSGRDTQYF.

J is TRBJ2-2 and V is TRBV24-1; D might be TRBD1 (6 bases). V was shortened by 4 bases and J by 1 base, with 15 bases between the two germline ends. The length of the CDR3 is 17 residues. CDR1 and CDR2 from the germline V gene are KGHDR and SFDVKD. The CDR3 DNA reads as TGTGCCACCAGTGAGGCCAGGGGAATTGGGAACACCGGGGAGCTGTTTTTT. This codes for CATSEARGIGNTGELFF.

This chain joins TRBV7-9 and TRBJ2-7, with 10 bases fitting TRBD1. This CDR3 has 15 residues. CDR1 and CDR2 from the germline V gene are SEHNR and FQNEAQ (reference sequence). With 5 bases clipped from V and 3 bases from J, the junction kept 7 bases outside the gene matches. CDR3 in amino acids: CASSAPGTGVYEQYF. CDR3 DNA: TGTGCCAGCAGCGCGCCCGGGACAGGGGTCTACGAGCAGTACTTC. The whole variable domain, remainder taken from reference TRBV7-9 and TRBJ2-7, is DTGVSQNPRHKITKRGQNVTFRCDPISEHNRLYWYRQTLGQGPEFLTYFQNEAQLEKSRLLSDRFSAERPKGSFSTLEIQRTEQGDSAMYLCASSAPGTGVYEQYFGPGTRLTVT.

In this sample, this clone turned up a few times. This sequence joins TRBV18 and TRBJ1-6; TRBD1 aligns across 10 bases. Germline V gene lookup returns CDR1 KGHSH and CDR2 LQKENI. Unmatched junction bases numbered 5, after V lost 2 bases and J lost 10 bases. There are 15 residues in the CDR3. The DNA for the CDR3 is TGTGCCAGCTCACCATTGACAGGGGGCAACTCACCCCTCCACTTT. Translated: CASSPLTGGNSPLHF.

This clone was seen just once. J is TRBJ2-4 and V is TRBV9; 10 bases line up with TRBD2. From germline, CDR1 is SGDLS and CDR2 YYNGEE. V was pared by 0 bases and J by 4 bases, with 1 base of the junction left unmatched. The CDR3 covers 15 residues. The CDR3 DNA is TGTGCCAGCAGCGTAGGGACTAGCGGTAAAAACATTCAGTACTTC. This codes for CASSVGTSGKNIQYF.

V gene TRBV3-1 (or the pseudogene TRBV3-2) combines with J gene TRBJ1-3; D is perhaps TRBD1 (6 bases). The germline CDR1 and CDR2 sequences are LGHDT and YNNKEL (reference sequence). Trimming left V 1 base short and J 0 bases short, with 13 bases between. CDR3 length equals 17 residues. The CDR3 here is CASSQVLQGLSGNTIYF. The DNA of the CDR3 is TGTGCCAGCAGCCAAGTCTTACAGGGCCTCTCTGGAAACACCATATATTTT.

J is TRBJ2-2 and V is TRBV7-8, with 9 bases fitting TRBD2. J was trimmed by 4 bases and V by 1 base; bases with no gene match: 7. Per germline, CDR1 SGHVS and CDR2 FQNEAQ. The CDR3 runs 17 residues. The CDR3 DNA is TGTGCCAGCAGCTTAGTTAGCCTAGCGGGAACCACCGGGGAGCTGTTTTTT. Translated, it gives CASSLVSLAGTTGELFF.

In the case of this clone: One end of the junction does not line up with germline, which may come from a read error. V usage is TRBV7-7 and J usage is TRBJ1-2; 9 bases are shared with TRBD1. CDR3 length: 18 residues. Germline CDR1 SSHAT, CDR2 FNYEAQ (reference sequence). The CDR3, as DNA: TGTGCTAGCAGCTCAGACCGGGACAGGGATCCAGCTAACTATGGCTACACCTTC. The encoded protein is CASSSDRDRDPANYGYTF.

This clone was counted once. This chain connects TRBV18 to TRBJ2-7; 9 bases match TRBD1. Trimming at V came to 2 bases and at J to 2 bases, leaving 4 bases not matched to a gene. The CDR3 runs to 15 residues. From germline, CDR1 is KGHSH and CDR2 LQKENI. The CDR3 here is CASSPRQGGTYEQYF. In DNA form, the CDR3 reads TGTGCCAGCTCACCAAGACAGGGGGGGACCTACGAGCAGTACTTC. Full variable domain (rest looked up from reference TRBV18 and TRBJ2-7): NAGVMQNPRHLVRRRGQEARLRCSPMKGHSHVYWYRQLPEEGLKFMVYLQKENIIDESGMPKERFSAEFPKEGPSILRIQQVVRGDSAAYFCASSPRQGGTYEQYFGPGTRLTVT.

The chain uses TRBV6-2 or TRBV6-3 and TRBJ2-5; 9 bases map to TRBD2. This CDR3 spans 17 amino acids. Germline lookup yields CDR1 MNHEY and CDR2 SVGEGT. V dropped 5 bases and J dropped 4; count of bases not matched to a gene: 14. The CDR3 region is CASSLVTRRGGLETQYF. The CDR3 nucleotides are TGTGCCAGCAGTCTTGTTACTAGGCGGGGGGGCCTAGAGACCCAGTACTTC.

This chain uses TRBV5-4 with TRBJ1-2, with 10 bases that match TRBD1. Germline CDR1 SGHNT, CDR2 YYREEE (reference sequence). There are 14 residues in the CDR3. With 2 bases clipped from V and 7 bases from J, the junction kept 5 bases outside the gene matches. CDR3 in amino acids: CASSLGTGVSGYTF. In nucleotides, the CDR3 is TGTGCCAGCAGCTTAGGGACAGGGGTTAGTGGCTACACCTTC. The variable domain in full, completed from reference TRBV5-4 and TRBJ1-2, reads ETGVTQSPTHLIKTRGQQVTLRCSSQSGHNTVSWYQQALGQGPQFIFQYYREEENGRGNFPPRFSGLQFPNYSSELNVNALELDDSALYLCASSLGTGVSGYTFGSGTRLTVV.

This clone has a handful of counts. The V call is TRBV5-1, the J call TRBJ2-7, with D possibly TRBD2 on 6 matching bases. CDR1 is SGHRS, CDR2 YFSETQ, per germline. The CDR3 contains 13 residues. Trimming removed 7 bases at V and 3 bases at J, with 14 bases between. DNA for the CDR3: TGCGCCAGCCGGCCGGGGGTTGACTACGAGCAGTACTTC. Translating it yields CASRPGVDYEQYF.

V and J are TRBV12-5 and TRBJ2-1, with 8 positions matching TRBD2. After removal of 4 bases from V and 5 bases from J, the junction contained 7 bases not matched to a gene. The V gene's germline CDR1 is LGHNT and CDR2 FRNRAP. This CDR3 contains 15 residues. CDR3: CASGSQRELDNEQFF. In DNA form, the CDR3 reads TGTGCTAGTGGTTCGCAGCGGGAGTTGGACAATGAGCAGTTCTTC.

This clone came up once. CDR3 region: CASSYFRTGGYGYTF. The DNA for the CDR3 is TGTGCCAGCAGTTACTTCCGGACAGGAGGCTATGGCTACACCTTC. This chain uses TRBV6-5 with TRBJ1-2; 7 nucleotides align to TRBD1. Germline V gene data show CDR1 as MNHEY and CDR2 as SVGAGI. V was clipped by 1 base and J by 4 bases; unmatched bases: 6. This CDR3 has 15 amino acids.

The gene calls are TRBV4-3 and TRBJ1-2; D is unclear. CDR3 length: 13 residues. Germline values: CDR1 LGHNA, CDR2 YSLEER. V lost 5 bases and J lost 6, with 13 bases in between. The CDR3, as DNA: TGCGCCAGCAGCACGAGGTGGAAAGATGGCTACACCTTC. Its translation: CASSTRWKDGYTF.

V usage is TRBV5-8 and J usage is TRBJ2-7; TRBD1 agrees at 9 bases. This CDR3 has 15 amino acids. Germline values: CDR1 SGHTS, CDR2 YDEGEE. V shed 2 bases, J shed 7 bases, and the junction held 10 bases outside the gene matches. The CDR3 coding sequence is TGTGCCAGCAGCTTCATTCCGGGACAGGGCACGGAGCAGTACTTC. As protein: CASSFIPGQGTEQYF.

The chain is built from TRBV28 and TRBJ1-3, with D maybe TRBD1 (6 bases). The V end lost 8 bases, the J end lost 5 bases, and 22 bases lay between the germline ends. The CDR3 length is 16 residues. Germline assignment: CDR1 MDHEN and CDR2 SYDVKM. The CDR3 bases are TGTGCCAGCCGTTCGGACAGAACTTTTCGAAGAAACACCATATATTTT. This sequence encodes CASRSDRTFRRNTIYF.

This chain connects TRBV5-1 to TRBJ2-5, with D possibly matching TRBD1 (5 bases). V was cut by 4 bases and J by 2 bases, with 18 bases left in between. CDR3 size: 16 residues. In germline, CDR1 is SGHRS, CDR2 YFSETQ. This CDR3 is CASSIPTGRKQETQYF. The CDR3 DNA follows: TGCGCCAGCAGCATTCCTACAGGACGGAAACAAGAGACCCAGTACTTC.

The V and J genes are TRBV27 and TRBJ2-2; no firm D call. Germline loops: CDR1 MNHEY, CDR2 SMNVEV (reference sequence). The length of the CDR3 is 14 residues. V was trimmed by 4 bases and J by 2 bases, leaving 8 bases between them. In DNA, the CDR3 is TGTGCCAGCAGTTGGGCAGGAAACACCGGGGAGCTGTTTTTT. Amino acids: CASSWAGNTGELFF.

J is TRBJ2-4 and V is TRBV6-6; a possible D gene is TRBD1 (6 bases). CDR3 size: 12 residues. Germline V CDR1 and CDR2: MNHNY, SVGAGI (reference sequence). Trimming cost V 6 bases and J 5 bases, with 8 bases left between them. The CDR3 sequence is CASSKGENIQYF. The CDR3 nucleotides read TGTGCCAGCAGCAAGGGGGAAAACATTCAGTACTTC.

A few counts support this clone. The chain links TRBV5-8 to TRBJ2-6, with TRBD1 matching over 9 bases. Trimming took 4 bases from V and 0 from J; bases not matched to a gene: 11. The length of the CDR3 is 19 residues. The V gene's germline CDR1 is SGHTS and CDR2 YDEGEE. The CDR3 sequence: CASSPVIMTGGSGANVLTF. As DNA, the CDR3 is TGTGCCAGCAGCCCTGTTATTATGACAGGGGGCTCTGGGGCCAACGTCCTGACTTTC. Using reference TRBV5-8 and TRBJ2-6 for the parts outside the CDR3, the full variable domain is EAGVTQSPTHLIKTRGQQATLRCSPISGHTSVYWYQQALGLGLQFLLWYDEGEERNRGNFPPRFSGRQFPNYSSELNVNALELEDSALYLCASSPVIMTGGSGANVLTFGAGSRLTVL.

The chain links TRBV28 to TRBJ1-5; D unclear. The CDR3 has 14 residues. The germline gives CDR1 MDHEN, CDR2 SYDVKM. V was cut by 5 bases and J by 0 bases, with 8 bases left in between. CDR3 sequence reads: CASSGGISNQPQHF. The CDR3 nucleotides read TGTGCCAGCAGTGGAGGTATTAGCAATCAGCCCCAGCATTTT.

This sequence joins TRBV4-3 and TRBJ2-7; 9 positions match TRBD1. Germline V gives CDR1 LGHNA, CDR2 YSLEER. This CDR3 comprises 13 residues. The V gene end was trimmed by 4 bases and the J gene end by 6 bases; junction bases not matched to a gene: 4. CDR3 nucleotide sequence: TGCGCCAGCAGCCGGACAGGGGTGGGCGAGCAGTACTTC. Its protein is CASSRTGVGEQYF.

The genes are TRBV2 and TRBJ2-6; 7 bases map to TRBD1. CDR1 is SNHLY, CDR2 FYNNEI, per germline. CDR3 length: 15 amino acids. Losses at the gene ends were 8 bases for V and 0 bases for J; bases not matched to a gene: 4. CDR3 sequence: CASQQGLSGANVLTF. The CDR3 nucleotides read TGTGCCAGCCAACAGGGGCTCTCTGGGGCCAACGTCCTGACTTTC.